This T cell receptor (beta chain) originates from a study of blood T cell repertoires in COVID-19. For the study at large: The United States, Italy and Spain were the sources of the acute and convalescent COVID-19 samples.

The age range of participants was about 18 to 100 years, with residence in under 25 US areas. Participants reported their clinical history, and cohort assignment relied on those reports. Recovered participants had two consecutive negative NP/OP PCR tests, healthcare professional clearance, or symptom resolution. This CDR3 is 14 amino acids long. The V gene's germline CDR1 is MNHEY and CDR2 SVGAGI. Unmatched junction bases numbered 6, after V lost 2 bases and J lost 7 bases. The data were produced by immunoSEQ multiplex PCR, yet TCRdb's version contains in-frame clones alone and is incomplete. The sample yields approximately 380,000 clones, 88% seen once.

The clonotype was recovered from a woman aged 18-29 years who had recovered from COVID-19. Sequenced input: PBMCs or T cells enriched from blood (not recorded which). The chain couples TRBV6-5 to TRBJ1-1, with 8 nucleotides matching TRBD1. The CDR3 spells CASSYGQGLGEAFF. The DNA for the CDR3 is TGTGCCAGCAGTTACGGACAGGGTCTTGGTGAAGCTTTCTTT.